This T cell receptor (beta chain) was observed in a study of tumor and adjacent non-tumor tissue in lung cancer. This sample's RNA came from whole unsorted tissue. The normal lung tissue was taken more than 3 cm from the tumor edge. The CDR3 is 13 amino acids. CDR1 is SEHNR and CDR2 is FQNEAQ in the germline V gene (reference sequence). A modified ARM-PCR protocol with three rounds of nested PCR amplified TCRbeta. One entry per CDR3 protein, called by TCRdb with MiXCR from the multiplex PCR reads. The table shows about 80,000 distinct CDR3 sequences, with 65% to 85% occurring only once. A word on this clonotype: Given a much more abundant clone one base away, this may be a read error.

This TCR was recovered from a man in his sixties with non-small cell lung cancer. The chain uses TRBV7-9 and TRBJ1-1, with unresolved D. Sequencing was performed on distant non-tumor lung tissue. The CDR3 DNA reads TGTGCCAGCAGCTTAATGGGGAACACTGAAACTTTCTTT. Its protein is CASSLMGNTETFF.